The 14 T cell receptor beta chains below come from one sample, sequenced in a study of blood T cells in healthy people across ages (dated by TCRdb to 2015 to 2017). Library preparation was by 5' RACE. TCRdb lists the instrument as Illumina HiSeq 2500. A second PCR of about 7 to 12 cycles was performed with a sample-barcoded 5' primer and a J-beta primer mix. TCRdb passed the public sequencing reads through fastp at Q25 and MiXCR, retaining productive beta sequences. Here each entry gathers all rows of one CDR3 protein and keeps the most common genes and DNA. The sample contains about 1.8 million distinct CDR3 sequences, 40% to 55% of them found a single time. More than 2% of the sample belongs to the ten largest clones. What was sequenced was blood. All receptors derive from a woman in her 40s in good health.

This chain uses TRBV6-2 or TRBV6-3 with TRBJ2-3; D may be TRBD1 (6 bases). Between the trimmed V and J ends, which lost 7 bases and 7 bases, there was a span of 9 bases. CDR3 length: 11 residues. CDR1 and CDR2 (germline): MNHEY, SVGEGT. The CDR3 here is CASTGQYTQYF. DNA for the CDR3: TGTGCCAGCACCGGACAGTATACGCAGTATTTT.

The chain combines TRBV7-2 with TRBJ1-1, with D tentatively TRBD1 (5 bases). CDR1 is SGHTA, CDR2 FQGNSA, per germline. This CDR3 is 12 amino acids long. V was cut by 8 bases and J by 5 bases, with 12 bases left in between. In DNA form, the CDR3 reads TGTGCCAGCGGCCCCCCAGGGACTGAAGCTTTCTTT. Translation: CASGPPGTEAFF.

The rearrangement uses TRBV28 and TRBJ2-7, with TRBD1 identical over 8 bases. The ends lost 7 bases at V and 6 bases at J; junction bases unmatched: 8. The CDR3 has 13 amino acids. Looked up from germline, CDR1 is MDHEN and CDR2 is SYDVKM. This chain's CDR3 is CASIFQGAGEQYF. Written as DNA, the CDR3 is TGTGCCAGCATATTTCAGGGGGCTGGCGAGCAGTACTTC.

This clonotype was seen only a few times. The rearrangement joins TRBV7-2 to TRBJ1-2; no clear D. From germline, CDR1 is SGHTA and CDR2 FQGNSA. Trimming shortened V by 6 bases and J by 0 bases, and 11 bases separated the two germline ends. The CDR3 consists of 14 residues. The CDR3 region is CASSRDQANYGYTF. The CDR3 DNA reads as TGTGCCAGCAGTCGAGACCAAGCTAACTATGGCTACACCTTC.

This clonotype has only a few counts. The gene calls are TRBV2 and TRBJ2-7; D remains unclear. The germline V gene encodes CDR1 SNHLY and CDR2 FYNNEI. The CDR3 runs 14 residues. V was cut by 8 bases and J by 1 base, with 15 bases left in between. This chain's CDR3 is CASHLDLSSYEQYF. In DNA form, the CDR3 reads TGTGCCAGCCACCTCGACCTTTCGTCCTACGAGCAGTACTTC.

This sequence joins TRBV15 and TRBJ2-1; tentative D call: TRBD2 (5 bases). Trimming took off 5 bases at V and 9 bases at J, with 20 bases between the two ends. Looked up from germline, CDR1 is LNHNV and CDR2 is YYDKDF (reference sequence). This CDR3 is 15 amino acids long. As DNA, the CDR3 is TGTGCCACCAGCTCCCCCTCCCGAGGGTTAAGTGAGCAGTTCTTC. It translates to CATSSPSRGLSEQFF.

This clonotype was seen a few times. The gene calls are TRBV20-1 and TRBJ2-4; D call uncertain. V was cut by 2 bases and J by 6 bases, with 2 bases left in between. This CDR3 has 10 residues. Germline-derived CDR1 and CDR2 are DFQATT and SNEGSKA (reference sequence). CDR3 sequence (DNA): TGCAGTGCTAGAAGAAACATTCAGTACTTC. Translated: CSARRNIQYF.

CDR3 DNA sequence: TGTGCCAGCAGCTCCAGTCGGGACAGAGCCATATCTTCAGGCGGCTACACCTTC. Its protein is CASSSSRDRAISSGGYTF. This sequence joins TRBV7-6 and TRBJ1-2; TRBD1 matches at 7 bases. V lost 4 bases to trimming and J lost 8 bases; unmatched junction nucleotides: 22. Germline values: CDR1 SGHVS, CDR2 FNYEAQ. The CDR3 sequence is 18 residues long.

This clonotype was observed a few times. In nucleotides, the CDR3 is TGCGCCAGCAGATCAACAGGGACCTATGGCTACACCTTC. Its translation: CASRSTGTYGYTF. The chain carries TRBV5-1 and TRBJ1-2; D might be TRBD1 (6 bases). The CDR3 is made up of 13 amino acids. Between the trimmed V and J ends, which lost 5 bases and 4 bases, there was a span of 12 bases. The V gene's germline CDR1 is SGHRS and CDR2 YFSETQ.

CDR3: CASSQARGGEQYF. CDR3 sequence (DNA): TGCGCCAGCAGCCAAGCTCGGGGGGGCGAGCAGTACTTC. The chain recombines TRBV4-1 with TRBJ2-7, with 8 nucleotides matching TRBD2. The germline V gene encodes CDR1 MGHRA and CDR2 YSYEKL. The CDR3 is 13 residues long. The ends lost 1 base at V and 6 bases at J; junction bases unmatched: 2.

The V call is TRBV20-1, the J call TRBJ2-5, with D possibly TRBD2 on 5 matching bases. Trimming removed 3 bases at V and 0 bases at J, with 8 bases between. The CDR3 sequence is 13 residues long. Germline-derived CDR1 and CDR2 are DFQATT and SNEGSKA (reference sequence). CDR3 protein: CSARRVDQETQYF. The CDR3 nucleotides are TGCAGTGCTAGGAGGGTGGACCAAGAGACCCAGTACTTC.

The chain employs TRBV20-1 and TRBJ1-1, with a weak D call TRBD1 (5 bases). This CDR3 comprises 14 residues. The V and J ends lost 6 bases and 0 bases respectively, with 14 bases between them. Per germline, CDR1 DFQATT and CDR2 SNEGSKA (reference sequence). The CDR3 region is CSAYPGTVNTEAFF. The CDR3 bases are TGCAGTGCGTATCCCGGGACGGTGAACACTGAAGCTTTCTTT.

The rearrangement links TRBV28 to TRBJ2-4; 7 bases align to TRBD1. The J call could be wrong; TRBJ2-7 is a better fit for the DNA end. The CDR3 is 15 residues long. Germline CDR1 and CDR2: MDHEN and SYDVKM. This chain's CDR3 is CASSLADREKVEQYF. Written as DNA, the CDR3 is TGTGCCAGCAGTTTGGCTGACAGGGAAAAGGTCGAGCAGTACTTC.

The chain uses TRBV4-1 and TRBJ1-1, with D tentatively TRBD1 (5 bases). V was trimmed by 1 base and J by 6 bases, leaving 9 bases between them. Germline V gene sequence: CDR1 MGHRA, CDR2 YSYEKL. CDR3 size: 13 residues. The chain's CDR3 is CASSQARGPEAFF. The CDR3 DNA follows: TGCGCCAGCAGCCAAGCTCGGGGACCTGAAGCTTTCTTT.